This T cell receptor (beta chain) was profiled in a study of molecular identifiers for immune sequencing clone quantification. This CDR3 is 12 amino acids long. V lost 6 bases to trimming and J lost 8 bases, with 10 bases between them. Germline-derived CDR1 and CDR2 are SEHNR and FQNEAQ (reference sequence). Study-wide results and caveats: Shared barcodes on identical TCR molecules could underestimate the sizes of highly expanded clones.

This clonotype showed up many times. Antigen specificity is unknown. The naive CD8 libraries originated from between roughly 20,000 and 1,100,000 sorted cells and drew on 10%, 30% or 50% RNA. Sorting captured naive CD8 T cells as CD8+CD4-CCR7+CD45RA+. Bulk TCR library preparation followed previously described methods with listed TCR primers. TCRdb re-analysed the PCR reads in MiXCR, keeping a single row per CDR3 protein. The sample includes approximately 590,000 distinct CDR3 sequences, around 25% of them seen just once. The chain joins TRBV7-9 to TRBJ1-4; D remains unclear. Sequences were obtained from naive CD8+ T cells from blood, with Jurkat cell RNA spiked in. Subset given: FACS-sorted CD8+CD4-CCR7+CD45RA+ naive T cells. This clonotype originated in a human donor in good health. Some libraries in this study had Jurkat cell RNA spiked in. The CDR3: CASSWLGEKLFF. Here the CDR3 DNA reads TGTGCCAGCAGTTGGCTTGGGGAAAAACTGTTTTTT.